This record concerns one T cell receptor beta chain sequence. The sample belongs to a study of blood T cell repertoires in COVID-19. Study at large: The study drew acute and convalescent COVID-19 samples from the United States, Italy and Spain.

In the source study's methods: Estimation of nucleated cell counts relied on the amplification of reference gene primers. The data were produced by immunoSEQ multiplex PCR, yet TCRdb's version contains in-frame clones alone and is incomplete. That table furnishes V, J and clone size, whereas the DNA furnished D and trimming. The sample contains tens of thousands of clones, around 85% of which appear only once. V was pared by 7 bases and J by 7 bases, with 15 bases between. The CDR3 extends over 13 amino acids. From germline, CDR1 is SGDLS and CDR2 YYNGEE. The TCR was taken from a man aged 55 to 70 with acute or convalescent COVID-19. Sequencing was performed on peripheral blood. The chain recombines TRBV9 with TRBJ1-3; no reliable D call. Here the CDR3 DNA reads TGTGCCAGCCGGCCCTCCACGGGGAACACCATATATTTT. It yields the protein CASRPSTGNTIYF. The variable domain in full, completed from reference TRBV9 and TRBJ1-3, reads DSGVTQTPKHLITATGQRVTLRCSPRSGDLSVYWYQQSLDQGLQFLIQYYNGEERAKGNILERFSAQQFPDLHSELNLSSLELGDSALYFCASRPSTGNTIYFGEGSWLTVV.